The rows below give T cell receptor beta chains drawn from one sample of a study of CD4 and CD8 cells across lung adenocarcinoma regions. One entry per CDR3 protein results from TCRdb running MiXCR on the PCR reads. The sample consists of about 4,100 distinct CDR3 sequences, 45% to 60% of them appearing once. What was sequenced was CD4+ T cells from the center of a lung tumor. The receptors derive from a female donor with lung adenocarcinoma. The CD4 and CD8 labels of this study may be unreliable. CDR3s include the opening cysteine and the closing phenylalanine or tryptophan. A D gene is named only where the DNA matches it firmly. Rows give clone size only sometimes, using once, few, many, or a class for an expanded clone.

TRBJ2-5 - medium-sized TRBV7-2 CASSSYSGYQETQYF
TRBJ2-1 TRBD2 - TRBV6-5 CASSNLAGSYNEQLF
TRBJ2-1 - - TRBV5-5 CASSLGQISYNEQFF
TRBJ2-5 - - TRBV6-1 CASRESWQGKTQYF
TRBJ2-1 TRBD2 - TRBV10-3 CAISESEGLARKAGEQFF
- TRBD2 medium-sized TRBV4-1 CASSLGLAGGTSYEQYF
TRBJ2-5 - few TRBV3-1 CASSQDRGTMKELYF
TRBJ2-1 TRBD1 few TRBV4-1 CASSPDRGPLKKQFF
- - large TRBV6-1 CASSRGGDSSYEQYF
TRBJ2-7 - - TRBV12-3/TRBV12-4 CASSFPPPPRGGGYEQYF
TRBJ2-5 TRBD2 - TRBV6-1 CASSEARFAGGLVQNTQYF
TRBJ1-2 - once TRBV4-1 CASSQTTANYGYTF
TRBJ2-3 - - TRBV7-2 CASSLTTSPAWSDPSTDTQYF
- - - TRBV6-5 CASSYSPARDYEQYF
TRBJ1-1 TRBD1 - TRBV25-1 CASSRTGAVRTEAFF
TRBJ2-5 TRBD2 medium-sized TRBV6-5 CASSYMSGGGQETQYF
TRBJ2-1 TRBD2 - TRBV7-9 CASSPLDGTSGTGYNEQFF
TRBJ1-3 - - TRBV5-1 CASSLGGSSGNTIYF
- - - TRBV7-2 CASSSSSYEQYF
TRBJ2-6 - - TRBV7-8 CASSRDLSGANDLTF
TRBJ2-3 - - TRBV10-3 CAMSLYGANTEAQYF
- - - TRBV3-1 CASSLGRGYEQYF
TRBJ2-1 - few TRBV7-2 CASSPIPGNEQFF
- - medium-sized TRBV14 CASSELGRGETQYF
TRBJ2-3 - - TRBV7-2 CASSLGFGEIVYF
TRBJ2-1 TRBD2 - TRBV6-1 CASTPGLAGRETQFF
TRBJ2-3 - - TRBV6-5 CASSSGVASKDMQYF
- - - TRBV25-1 CASIGHDQDTQYF
TRBJ2-1 - few TRBV9 CASSVATSARYEQFF
- - - TRBV4-1 CASSDGGRDPDTQYF
- TRBD2 - TRBV6-1 CATRLAGDKDTQYF
TRBJ2-3 TRBD1 medium-sized TRBV6-5 CASSYTSGTGTDTQYF
TRBJ2-7 TRBD2 - TRBV6-1 CASRGWTSGSSYEQYF
TRBJ1-4 - few TRBV7-2 CASSLAGTNEKLFF
- - - TRBV27 CASRGIGGLNPETQYF
TRBJ2-2 - - TRBV7-3 CASSLMGDPENTGELFF
TRBJ2-4 - few TRBV7-2 CASSLAAGLNIQYF
TRBJ2-3 - - TRBV10-1 CASRRSTETQYF
TRBJ2-5 TRBD2 - TRBV6-1 CASSGPHGRGVGETQYF
TRBJ1-1 - - TRBV20-1 CSATGGNTEAFF
TRBJ1-1 - large TRBV6-5 CASSLAGANTEAFF
TRBJ2-3 - - TRBV10-3 CAGRGARDPETQYF
TRBJ2-3 TRBD2 - TRBV27 CASRAASGRASTDTQYF
TRBJ2-3 - few TRBV27 CASSLRYSGDTQYF
- TRBD2 - TRBV6-1 CASSTGTSGRAIYKQYF